These T cell receptor beta chains were read from a single sample in a study of beta chain features in type 1 diabetes. Here immunoSEQ multiplex PCR was the method, and the copy in TCRdb shows in-frame clones only, minus some. The sample gives about 160,000 clones, approximately 8.4% of which show up once; less than 3% is in the top ten. Specimen: central memory CD4+ T cells from blood. The receptors were gathered from a woman younger than 30 in good health. Each CDR3 is given with its conserved first and last residue. The D gene is left open where the match is weak. A clone size is listed for some rows: how often the clone was seen (once, few, many), or a class if it is expanded.

CDR3nt: TGTGCCTGGAGTGCCCATTTCGGACAGGATAACAATCAGCCCCAGCATTTT
CDR3aa: CAWSAHFGQDNNQPQHF
j_gene: TRBJ1-5
abundance: few
v_gene: TRBV30
d_gene: TRBD1

CDR3nt: TGTGCCAGCAGCTTAACGGGGTTCTATGGCTACACCTTC
CDR3aa: CASSLTGFYGYTF
j_gene: TRBJ1-2
abundance: .
v_gene: TRBV7-8
d_gene: .

CDR3nt: TGTGCCAGCAGTGAACAGGGGAACACTGAAGCTTTCTTT
CDR3aa: CASSEQGNTEAFF
j_gene: TRBJ1-1
abundance: many
v_gene: TRBV2
d_gene: .

CDR3nt: TGTGCCAGCTCATTAGACGGAGGGAACACTGAAGCTTTCTTT
CDR3aa: CASSLDGGNTEAFF
j_gene: TRBJ1-1
abundance: few
v_gene: TRBV2
d_gene: .

CDR3nt: TGTGCCAGCAGCTTGGCAGCGGGAGAGGGGAATGAGCAGTTCTTC
CDR3aa: CASSLAAGEGNEQFF
j_gene: TRBJ2-1
abundance: few
v_gene: TRBV5-4
d_gene: TRBD2

CDR3nt: TGCGCCAGCAGCCAAGGATTAGGGACAAATGGAAACACCATATATTTT
CDR3aa: CASSQGLGTNGNTIYF
j_gene: TRBJ1-3
abundance: .
v_gene: TRBV4-1
d_gene: .

CDR3nt: TGCGCCAGCTCCGGGTCCTCCTCCTACGAGCAGTACTTC
CDR3aa: CASSGSSSYEQYF
j_gene: TRBJ2-7
abundance: .
v_gene: TRBV10-2
d_gene: .

CDR3nt: TGTGCCAGCGAACTAGGGCTAGCGGGCGGGGAGCTGTTTTTT
CDR3aa: CASELGLAGGELFF
j_gene: TRBJ2-2
abundance: .
v_gene: TRBV11-3
d_gene: TRBD2

CDR3nt: TGTGCCAGCAGTTATCTAGGACAACGCCAAGAGACCCAGTACTTC
CDR3aa: CASSYLGQRQETQYF
j_gene: TRBJ2-5
abundance: few
v_gene: TRBV6-5
d_gene: .

CDR3nt: TGTGCCAGCAGTCACCTCCGGGACAGGGAGACCCAGTACTTC
CDR3aa: CASSHLRDRETQYF
j_gene: TRBJ2-5
abundance: .
v_gene: TRBV6-1
d_gene: TRBD1

CDR3nt: TGTGCCAGCAAGGCAGGAATTGTCTACGAGCAGTACTTC
CDR3aa: CASKAGIVYEQYF
j_gene: TRBJ2-7
abundance: .
v_gene: TRBV2
d_gene: .

CDR3nt: TGTGCCAGTAGTTTGGGCAGGGCCTGGAACACTGAAGCTTTCTTT
CDR3aa: CASSLGRAWNTEAFF
j_gene: TRBJ1-1
abundance: few
v_gene: TRBV19
d_gene: .

CDR3nt: TGTGCCAGCAGGGACAGGGCGAACTCTGGGGCCAACGTCCTGACTTTC
CDR3aa: CASRDRANSGANVLTF
j_gene: TRBJ2-6
abundance: few
v_gene: TRBV2
d_gene: TRBD1

CDR3nt: TGTGCCAGCAGCCAAGCCGACAGGCGTTACGAGCAGTACTTC
CDR3aa: CASSQADRRYEQYF
j_gene: TRBJ2-7
abundance: few
v_gene: TRBV9
d_gene: .

CDR3nt: TGTGCCAGCAGAGGGGACAGGGTTGGAGCTGAAGCTTTCTTT
CDR3aa: CASRGDRVGAEAFF
j_gene: TRBJ1-1
abundance: .
v_gene: TRBV7-9
d_gene: TRBD1

CDR3nt: TGTGCCAGCAGCTCCAGGACTTTCCTACCCGGAGAGACCCAGTACTTC
CDR3aa: CASSSRTFLPGETQYF
j_gene: TRBJ2-5
abundance: .
v_gene: TRBV7-9
d_gene: .

CDR3nt: TGCGCCAGCAGCCAAGATAGGCGGCAGCTCGTTACGCAGTATTTT
CDR3aa: CASSQDRRQLVTQYF
j_gene: TRBJ2-3
abundance: few
v_gene: TRBV4-1
d_gene: .

CDR3nt: TGTGCCAGCAGCTTAGGGGGCCGCCGGCCCCAGCATTTT
CDR3aa: CASSLGGRRPQHF
j_gene: TRBJ1-5
abundance: few
v_gene: TRBV7-9
d_gene: .

CDR3nt: TGCAGCGTAGCCCAGGGGGCGGGAGATACGCAGTATTTT
CDR3aa: CSVAQGAGDTQYF
j_gene: TRBJ2-3
abundance: few
v_gene: TRBV29-1
d_gene: TRBD1

CDR3nt: TGTGCCAGCAGCCGGACACAGACCACTGAAGCTTTCTTT
CDR3aa: CASSRTQTTEAFF
j_gene: TRBJ1-1
abundance: .
v_gene: TRBV11-3
d_gene: .

CDR3nt: TGTGCCAGCAGCCCCCGGGGGACTAGCGGAATATACGAGCAGTACTTC
CDR3aa: CASSPRGTSGIYEQYF
j_gene: TRBJ2-7
abundance: few
v_gene: TRBV7-2
d_gene: TRBD2

CDR3nt: TGTGCCAGCAGCTTAGTCGGGAGCACAGATACGCAGTATTTT
CDR3aa: CASSLVGSTDTQYF
j_gene: TRBJ2-3
abundance: many
v_gene: TRBV7-2
d_gene: .

CDR3nt: TGTGCCTGGAGTCACACAGGAGGGTATGGCTACACCTTC
CDR3aa: CAWSHTGGYGYTF
j_gene: TRBJ1-2
abundance: .
v_gene: TRBV30
d_gene: .

CDR3nt: TGCAGCGTTGAAGGGATGGCGGGGCGGGGGAGCTACGAGCAGTACTTC
CDR3aa: CSVEGMAGRGSYEQYF
j_gene: TRBJ2-7
abundance: .
v_gene: TRBV29-1
d_gene: TRBD2

CDR3nt: TGTGCCAGCAGCCATGGACAGGGGACGGATGAGCAGTTCTTC
CDR3aa: CASSHGQGTDEQFF
j_gene: TRBJ2-1
abundance: few
v_gene: TRBV7-2
d_gene: TRBD1

CDR3nt: TGTGCCAGCAGGGCAAGAACAGGGGCTGAAGCTTTCTTT
CDR3aa: CASRARTGAEAFF
j_gene: TRBJ1-1
abundance: few
v_gene: TRBV2
d_gene: TRBD1

CDR3nt: TGTGCCAGCAGCTTGAGCACCGGGGGAGTCGATACGCAGTATTTT
CDR3aa: CASSLSTGGVDTQYF
j_gene: TRBJ2-3
abundance: .
v_gene: TRBV7-2
d_gene: .

CDR3nt: TGTGCCAGCTCCCGGGAGGGCTCTGGGGCCAACGTCCTGACTTTC
CDR3aa: CASSREGSGANVLTF
j_gene: TRBJ2-6
abundance: .
v_gene: TRBV7-2
d_gene: TRBD2

CDR3nt: TGCAGCGCCCGGCGGGCGGCCTCCTACGAGCAGTACTTC
CDR3aa: CSARRAASYEQYF
j_gene: TRBJ2-7
abundance: few
v_gene: TRBV29-1
d_gene: .

CDR3nt: TGCGCCAGCAGCTTGGAGGTAGCGGGAGCCTACAATGAGCAGTTCTTC
CDR3aa: CASSLEVAGAYNEQFF
j_gene: TRBJ2-1
abundance: few
v_gene: TRBV5-1
d_gene: TRBD2

CDR3nt: TGTGCCAGCAGCGAGGGAGTTGGCACTGAAGCTTTCTTT
CDR3aa: CASSEGVGTEAFF
j_gene: TRBJ1-1
abundance: .
v_gene: TRBV9
d_gene: .

CDR3nt: TGCGCCAGCAGCTCCCTCGGAGGTCCAAATGAAAAACTGTTTTTT
CDR3aa: CASSSLGGPNEKLFF
j_gene: TRBJ1-4
abundance: .
v_gene: TRBV5-1
d_gene: .

CDR3nt: TGTGCCAGCAGCTTAGGGACAGGGGGCGGGTACGAGCAGTACTTC
CDR3aa: CASSLGTGGGYEQYF
j_gene: TRBJ2-7
abundance: few
v_gene: TRBV7-2
d_gene: TRBD1

CDR3nt: TGTGCCAGCAGCCAACAGGCAGGGGGAAACACCATATATTTT
CDR3aa: CASSQQAGGNTIYF
j_gene: TRBJ1-3
abundance: few
v_gene: TRBV14
d_gene: .

CDR3nt: TGCGCCAGCAGCTTGGTGTCGATAGCGGAGAGCACCGGGGAGCTGTTTTTT
CDR3aa: CASSLVSIAESTGELFF
j_gene: TRBJ2-2
abundance: few
v_gene: TRBV5-1
d_gene: .

CDR3nt: TGTGCCAGCAGCCGACCAGACAGGGGAGAGCTGTTTTTT
CDR3aa: CASSRPDRGELFF
j_gene: TRBJ2-2
abundance: .
v_gene: TRBV7-2
d_gene: TRBD1

CDR3nt: TGCGCCAGCACCAGGACTAGCGGGAGTGAGACCCAGTACTTC
CDR3aa: CASTRTSGSETQYF
j_gene: TRBJ2-5
abundance: .
v_gene: TRBV5-1
d_gene: TRBD2

CDR3nt: TGTGCCAGTAGTACAACAGGCATAGCTAACTATGGCTACACCTTC
CDR3aa: CASSTTGIANYGYTF
j_gene: TRBJ1-2
abundance: .
v_gene: TRBV19
d_gene: .

CDR3nt: TGTGCCAGCAGCGTACAAGGGGGCACTGAAGCTTTCTTT
CDR3aa: CASSVQGGTEAFF
j_gene: TRBJ1-1
abundance: few
v_gene: TRBV9
d_gene: .

CDR3nt: TGTGCCAGCACGACCATGGGCAATACGCAGTATTTT
CDR3aa: CASTTMGNTQYF
j_gene: TRBJ2-3
abundance: many
v_gene: TRBV2
d_gene: .

CDR3nt: TGTGCCAGCAGTGGGGAGGGAATCGTATACAATGAGCAGTTCTTC
CDR3aa: CASSGEGIVYNEQFF
j_gene: TRBJ2-1
abundance: few
v_gene: TRBV2
d_gene: TRBD2

CDR3nt: TGCGCCAGCAGCCATGACAGGGGCACTGAAGCTTTCTTT
CDR3aa: CASSHDRGTEAFF
j_gene: TRBJ1-1
abundance: few
v_gene: TRBV10-2
d_gene: TRBD1

CDR3nt: TGTGGCATAACTACGGCAGATACGCAGTATTTT
CDR3aa: CGITTADTQYF
j_gene: TRBJ2-3
abundance: .
v_gene: TRBV30
d_gene: .

CDR3nt: TGTGCCAGCAGCTTAAGACAGGGGCAAGGAGAGACCCAGTACTTC
CDR3aa: CASSLRQGQGETQYF
j_gene: TRBJ2-5
abundance: many
v_gene: TRBV7-9
d_gene: TRBD1

CDR3nt: TGTGCCAGCAGTGATCCGGGGAACAGCTATGGCTACACCTTC
CDR3aa: CASSDPGNSYGYTF
j_gene: TRBJ1-2
abundance: .
v_gene: TRBV25-1
d_gene: .

CDR3nt: TGTGCCAGCAGTTTAGAGGGGGATGGCTACACCTTC
CDR3aa: CASSLEGDGYTF
j_gene: TRBJ1-2
abundance: .
v_gene: TRBV28
d_gene: .

CDR3nt: TGTGCCAGCAGCGAAACTTTCCCCGACAGGGGGCTTGGCTACACCTTC
CDR3aa: CASSETFPDRGLGYTF
j_gene: TRBJ1-2
abundance: few
v_gene: TRBV14
d_gene: TRBD1

CDR3nt: TGTGCCAGCAGTTACACCAGGACAGCCTTTAGGTACGAGCAGTACTTC
CDR3aa: CASSYTRTAFRYEQYF
j_gene: TRBJ2-7
abundance: .
v_gene: TRBV6-5
d_gene: .

CDR3nt: TGTGCCAGCAGCAGGACTCTTTCCTACGAGCAGTACTTC
CDR3aa: CASSRTLSYEQYF
j_gene: TRBJ2-7
abundance: few
v_gene: TRBV7-2
d_gene: .

CDR3nt: TGCAGCGCCCGAGGGGGGGGATCTGGTGGCTACACCTTC
CDR3aa: CSARGGGSGGYTF
j_gene: TRBJ1-2
abundance: .
v_gene: TRBV29-1
d_gene: .

CDR3nt: TGTGCCAGCAGCTTTTCGGCAGGGTCAGAGACCCAGTACTTC
CDR3aa: CASSFSAGSETQYF
j_gene: TRBJ2-5
abundance: .
v_gene: TRBV7-9
d_gene: .

CDR3nt: TGCGCCAGCAGCACGGGACTAGCGGGGGCCATGCTTATCAACGAGCAGTACTTC
CDR3aa: CASSTGLAGAMLINEQYF
j_gene: TRBJ2-7
abundance: .
v_gene: TRBV5-1
d_gene: TRBD2

CDR3nt: TGTGCCAGCAGCGAACGTCTAGCGGGACCCCCTCCGTACTTC
CDR3aa: CASSERLAGPPPYF
j_gene: TRBJ2-5
abundance: few
v_gene: TRBV7-9
d_gene: TRBD2

CDR3nt: TGTGCCAGCAGCAAGGGACTAGCGGGTTACAATGAGCAGTTCTTC
CDR3aa: CASSKGLAGYNEQFF
j_gene: TRBJ2-1
abundance: many
v_gene: TRBV11-3
d_gene: TRBD2

CDR3nt: TGTGCCAGCAGCTTAGGTAACAGAGATACGCAGTATTTT
CDR3aa: CASSLGNRDTQYF
j_gene: TRBJ2-3
abundance: few
v_gene: TRBV11-2
d_gene: .